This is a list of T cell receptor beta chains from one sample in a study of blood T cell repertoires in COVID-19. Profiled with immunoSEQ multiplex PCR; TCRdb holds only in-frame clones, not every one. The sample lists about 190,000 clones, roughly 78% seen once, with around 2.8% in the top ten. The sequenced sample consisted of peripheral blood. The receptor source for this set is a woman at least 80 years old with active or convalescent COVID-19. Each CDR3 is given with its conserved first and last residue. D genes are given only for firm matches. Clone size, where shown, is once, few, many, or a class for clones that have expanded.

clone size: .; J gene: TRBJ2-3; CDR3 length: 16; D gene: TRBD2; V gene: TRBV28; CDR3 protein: CASSLWVAGNLDTQYF; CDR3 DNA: TGTGCCAGCAGTTTATGGGTAGCGGGGAACTTAGATACGCAGTATTTT
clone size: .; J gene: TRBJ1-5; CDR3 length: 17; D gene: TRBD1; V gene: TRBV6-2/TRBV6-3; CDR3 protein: CASSYTIDRGFNQPQHF; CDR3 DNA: TGTGCCAGCAGTTACACAATTGACAGGGGTTTCAATCAGCCCCAGCATTTT
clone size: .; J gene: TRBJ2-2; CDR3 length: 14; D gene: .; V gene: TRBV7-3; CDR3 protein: CASSFGGAGGELFF; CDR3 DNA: TGTGCCAGCAGCTTTGGAGGGGCTGGCGGGGAGCTGTTTTTT
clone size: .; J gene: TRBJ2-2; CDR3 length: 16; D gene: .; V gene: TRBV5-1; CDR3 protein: CASSPRAGGVAGELFF; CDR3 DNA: TGCGCCAGCAGCCCGAGAGCGGGTGGGGTCGCCGGGGAGCTGTTTTTT
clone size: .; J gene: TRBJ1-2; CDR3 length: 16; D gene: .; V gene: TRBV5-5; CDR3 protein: CASSLDTGHFNYGYTF; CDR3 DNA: TGTGCCAGCAGCTTGGATACAGGGCACTTTAACTATGGCTACACCTTC
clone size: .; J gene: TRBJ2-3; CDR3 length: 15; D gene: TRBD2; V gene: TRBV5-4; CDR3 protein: CASSLDGGGTDTQYF; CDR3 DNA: TGTGCCAGCAGCTTGGACGGGGGGGGGACAGATACGCAGTATTTT
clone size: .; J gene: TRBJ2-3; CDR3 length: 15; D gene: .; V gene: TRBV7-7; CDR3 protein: CASSSALGGQDTQYF; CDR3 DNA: TGTGCTAGCAGCTCCGCGTTGGGTGGGCAGGATACGCAGTATTTT
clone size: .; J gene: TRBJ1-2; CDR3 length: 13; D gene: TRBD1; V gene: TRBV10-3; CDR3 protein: CAISEGTAYGYTF; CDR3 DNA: TGTGCCATCAGTGAGGGGACAGCCTATGGCTACACCTTC
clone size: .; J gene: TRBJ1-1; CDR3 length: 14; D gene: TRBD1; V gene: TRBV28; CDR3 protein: CASSLSQGDTEAFF; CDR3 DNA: TGTGCCAGCAGTTTGTCCCAGGGGGACACTGAAGCTTTCTTT
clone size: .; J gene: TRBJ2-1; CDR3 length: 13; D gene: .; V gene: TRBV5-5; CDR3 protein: CASSLRQNNEQFF; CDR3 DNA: TGTGCCAGCAGCTTGCGCCAGAACAATGAGCAGTTCTTC
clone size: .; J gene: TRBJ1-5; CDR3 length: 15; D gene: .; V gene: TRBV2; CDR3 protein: CASMRERANNQPQHF; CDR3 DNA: TGTGCCAGCATGAGGGAAAGGGCAAACAATCAGCCCCAGCATTTT
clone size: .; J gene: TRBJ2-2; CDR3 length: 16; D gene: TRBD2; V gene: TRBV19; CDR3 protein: CASSAYGGSNTGELFF; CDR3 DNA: TGTGCCAGTAGTGCATACGGGGGGTCGAACACCGGGGAGCTGTTTTTT
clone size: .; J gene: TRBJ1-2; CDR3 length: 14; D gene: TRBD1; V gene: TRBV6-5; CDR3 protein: CASSSLNRGLGYTF; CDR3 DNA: TGTGCCAGCAGTTCCTTGAACAGGGGGCTCGGCTACACCTTC
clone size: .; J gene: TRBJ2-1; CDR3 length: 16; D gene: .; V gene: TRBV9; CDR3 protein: CASSVSQFSSYNEQFF; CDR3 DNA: TGTGCCAGCAGCGTTTCGCAGTTCAGCTCCTACAATGAGCAGTTCTTC
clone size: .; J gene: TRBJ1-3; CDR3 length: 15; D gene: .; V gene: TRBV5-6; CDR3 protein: CASSLAGISGNTIYF; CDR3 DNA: TGTGCCAGCAGCTTGGCAGGGATCTCTGGAAACACCATATATTTT
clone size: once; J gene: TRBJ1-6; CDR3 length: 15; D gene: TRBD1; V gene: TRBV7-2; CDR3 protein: CASSLDGTGRSPLHF; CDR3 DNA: TGTGCCAGCAGCTTAGACGGGACAGGGAGATCACCCCTCCACTTT
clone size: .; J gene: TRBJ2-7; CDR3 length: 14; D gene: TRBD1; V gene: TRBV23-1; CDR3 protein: CASSQGQVAYEQYF; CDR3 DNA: TGCGCCAGCAGTCAGGGACAGGTAGCCTACGAGCAGTACTTC
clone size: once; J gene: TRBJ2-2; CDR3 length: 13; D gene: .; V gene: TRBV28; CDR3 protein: CASSSENTGELFF; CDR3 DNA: TGTGCCAGCAGTAGCGAGAACACCGGGGAGCTGTTTTTT
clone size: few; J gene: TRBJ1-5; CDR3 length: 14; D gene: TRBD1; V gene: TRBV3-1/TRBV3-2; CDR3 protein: CASSLKGANKPQHF; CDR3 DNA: TGTGCCAGCAGCCTGAAGGGGGCTAATAAGCCCCAGCATTTT
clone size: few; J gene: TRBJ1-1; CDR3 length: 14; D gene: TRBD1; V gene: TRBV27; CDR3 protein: CATGDRGLNTEAFF; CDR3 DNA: TGTGCCACCGGGGACAGGGGGCTGAACACTGAAGCTTTCTTT
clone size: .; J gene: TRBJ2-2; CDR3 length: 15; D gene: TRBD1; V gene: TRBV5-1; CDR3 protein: CASTGQGADTGELFF; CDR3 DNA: TGCGCTTCAACGGGACAGGGCGCGGACACCGGGGAGCTGTTTTTT
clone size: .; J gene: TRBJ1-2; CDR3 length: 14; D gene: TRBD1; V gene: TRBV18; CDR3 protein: CASSPRDSDYGYTF; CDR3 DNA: TGTGCCAGCTCACCTAGGGACAGTGACTATGGCTACACCTTC
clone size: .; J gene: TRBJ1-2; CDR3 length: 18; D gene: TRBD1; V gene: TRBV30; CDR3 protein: CAWSGQGRGRRRDYGYTF; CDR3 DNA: TGTGCCTGGAGTGGCCAGGGCAGGGGGCGAAGGCGTGACTATGGCTACACCTTC
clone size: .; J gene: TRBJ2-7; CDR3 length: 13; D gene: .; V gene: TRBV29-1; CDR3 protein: CSVQGFPPYEQYF; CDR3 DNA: TGCAGCGTTCAGGGGTTTCCCCCCTACGAGCAGTACTTC
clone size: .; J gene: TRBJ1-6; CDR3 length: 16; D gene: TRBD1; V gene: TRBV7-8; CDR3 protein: CASSMTGGGTNSPLHF; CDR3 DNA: TGTGCCAGCAGCATGACAGGGGGTGGAACCAATTCACCCCTCCACTTT
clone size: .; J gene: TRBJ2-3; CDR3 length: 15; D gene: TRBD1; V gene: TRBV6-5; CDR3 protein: CASSPRTGNTDTQYF; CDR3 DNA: TGTGCCAGCAGTCCCCGGACAGGGAACACAGATACGCAGTATTTT
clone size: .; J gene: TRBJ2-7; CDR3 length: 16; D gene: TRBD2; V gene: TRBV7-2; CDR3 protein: CASSRTSGGPPYEQYF; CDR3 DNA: TGTGCCAGCAGCCGGACTAGCGGGGGTCCCCCCTACGAGCAGTACTTC
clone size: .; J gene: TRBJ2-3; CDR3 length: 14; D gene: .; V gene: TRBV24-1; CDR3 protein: CATSDGGYTDTQYF; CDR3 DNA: TGTGCCACCAGTGATGGGGGGTACACAGATACGCAGTATTTT
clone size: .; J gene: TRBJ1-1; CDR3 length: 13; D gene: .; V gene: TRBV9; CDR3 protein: CASSANPTDFASF; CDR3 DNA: TGTGCCAGCAGCGCGAATCCCACAGATTTTGCTTCCTTT
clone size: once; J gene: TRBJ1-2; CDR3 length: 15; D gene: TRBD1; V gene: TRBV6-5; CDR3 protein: CASSYGTGRYYGYTF; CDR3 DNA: TGTGCCAGCAGTTACGGGACAGGTCGATACTATGGCTACACCTTC
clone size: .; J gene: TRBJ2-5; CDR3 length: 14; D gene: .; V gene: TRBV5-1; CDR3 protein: CASSLGSGEKTQYF; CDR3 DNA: TGCGCCAGCAGCTTGGGGTCCGGGGAAAAGACCCAGTACTTC
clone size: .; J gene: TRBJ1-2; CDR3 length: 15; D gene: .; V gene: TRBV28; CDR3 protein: CASSFGGASNYGYTF; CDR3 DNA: TGTGCCAGCAGTTTTGGTGGGGCTTCTAACTATGGCTACACCTTC
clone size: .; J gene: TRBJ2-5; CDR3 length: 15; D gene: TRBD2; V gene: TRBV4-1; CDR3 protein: CASSQVALAGETQYF; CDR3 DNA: TGCGCCAGCAGCCAAGTGGCGCTAGCGGGAGAGACCCAGTACTTC
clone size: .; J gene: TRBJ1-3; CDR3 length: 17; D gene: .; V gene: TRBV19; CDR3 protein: CASTRGGRSNSGNTIYF; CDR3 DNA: TGTGCCAGCACCCGCGGCGGGAGGTCAAATTCTGGAAACACCATATATTTT
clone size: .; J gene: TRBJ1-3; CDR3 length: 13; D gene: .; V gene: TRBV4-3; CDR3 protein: CASSQDRGNTIYF; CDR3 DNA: TGCGCCAGCAGCCAAGATAGAGGAAACACCATATATTTT
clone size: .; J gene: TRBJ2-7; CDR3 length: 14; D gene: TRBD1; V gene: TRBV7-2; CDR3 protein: CASSMGQGGYEQYF; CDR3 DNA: TGTGCCAGCAGCATGGGACAGGGGGGCTACGAGCAGTACTTC
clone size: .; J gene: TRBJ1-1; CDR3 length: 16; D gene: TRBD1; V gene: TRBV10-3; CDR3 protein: CAISESMDRDFTEAFF; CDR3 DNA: TGTGCCATCAGTGAGTCGATGGACAGGGATTTCACTGAAGCTTTCTTT
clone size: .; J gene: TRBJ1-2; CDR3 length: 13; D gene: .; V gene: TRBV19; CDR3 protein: CASSRTVLYGYTF; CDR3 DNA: TGTGCCAGTAGTAGGACAGTCCTCTATGGCTACACCTTC
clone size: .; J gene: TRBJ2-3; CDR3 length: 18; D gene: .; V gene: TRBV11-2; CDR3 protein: CASSHIYGVGGGTDTQYF; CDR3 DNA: TGTGCCAGCAGCCACATATACGGAGTAGGGGGTGGCACAGATACGCAGTATTTT
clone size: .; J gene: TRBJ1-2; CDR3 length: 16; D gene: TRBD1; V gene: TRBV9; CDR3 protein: CASSAGQGSPNYGYTF; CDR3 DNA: TGTGCCAGCAGCGCTGGACAGGGCTCCCCCAACTATGGCTACACCTTC
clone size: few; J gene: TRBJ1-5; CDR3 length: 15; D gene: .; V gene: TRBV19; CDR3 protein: CASSTSGSLYQPQHF; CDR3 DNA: TGTGCCAGTAGTACCTCAGGGTCCCTTTATCAGCCCCAGCATTTT
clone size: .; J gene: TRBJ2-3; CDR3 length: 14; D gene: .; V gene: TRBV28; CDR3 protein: CASSGRAGTDTQYF; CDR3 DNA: TGTGCCAGCAGTGGGAGAGCAGGCACAGATACGCAGTATTTT
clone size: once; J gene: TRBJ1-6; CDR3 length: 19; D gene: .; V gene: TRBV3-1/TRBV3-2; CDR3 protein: CASSQDYGKGVSYNSPLHF; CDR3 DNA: TGTGCCAGCAGCCAAGATTACGGGAAGGGAGTCTCCTATAATTCACCCCTCCACTTT
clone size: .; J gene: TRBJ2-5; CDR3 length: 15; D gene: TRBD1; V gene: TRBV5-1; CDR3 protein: CASSLMTGAEETQYF; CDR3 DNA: TGCGCCAGCAGCTTGATGACAGGGGCGGAGGAGACCCAGTACTTC
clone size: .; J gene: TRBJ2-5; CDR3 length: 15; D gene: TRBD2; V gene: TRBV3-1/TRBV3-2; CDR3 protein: CASSQDTGGWETQYF; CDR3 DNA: TGTGCCAGCAGCCAAGATACGGGGGGGTGGGAGACCCAGTACTTC
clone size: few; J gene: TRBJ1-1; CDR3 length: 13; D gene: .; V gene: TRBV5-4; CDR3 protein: CASSLYWNTEAFF; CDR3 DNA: TGTGCCAGCAGCTTATATTGGAACACTGAAGCTTTCTTT
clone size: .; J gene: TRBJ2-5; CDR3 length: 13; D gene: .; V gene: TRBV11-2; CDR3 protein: CASSLGGAETQYF; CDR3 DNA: TGTGCCAGCAGCTTAGGGGGCGCCGAGACCCAGTACTTC
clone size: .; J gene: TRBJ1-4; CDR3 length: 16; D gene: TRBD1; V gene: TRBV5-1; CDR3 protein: CASSLQGSGTNEKLFF; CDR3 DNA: TGCGCCAGCAGCTTACAGGGGAGCGGAACTAATGAAAAACTGTTTTTT
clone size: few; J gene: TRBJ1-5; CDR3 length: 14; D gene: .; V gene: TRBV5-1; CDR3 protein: CASSPDSYNQPQHF; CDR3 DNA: TGCGCCAGCAGCCCGGACTCATACAATCAGCCCCAGCATTTT
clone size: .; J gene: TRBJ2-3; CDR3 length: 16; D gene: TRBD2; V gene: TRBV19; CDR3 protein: CASSPLAGGIKDTQYF; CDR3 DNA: TGTGCCAGTAGTCCACTAGCGGGGGGTATTAAGGATACGCAGTATTTT
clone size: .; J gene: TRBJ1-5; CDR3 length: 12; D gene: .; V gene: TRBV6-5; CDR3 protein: CASTDRHQPQHF; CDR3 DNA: TGTGCCAGCACAGACAGGCATCAGCCCCAGCATTTT
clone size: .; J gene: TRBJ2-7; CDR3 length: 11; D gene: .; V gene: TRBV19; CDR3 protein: CASSSRYEQYF; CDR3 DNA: TGTGCCAGTAGTTCTCGGTACGAGCAGTACTTC
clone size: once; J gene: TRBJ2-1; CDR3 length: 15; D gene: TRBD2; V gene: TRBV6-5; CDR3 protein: CASRRSRLAGGEQFF; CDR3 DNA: TGTGCCAGCAGAAGATCTCGACTAGCGGGGGGTGAGCAGTTCTTC
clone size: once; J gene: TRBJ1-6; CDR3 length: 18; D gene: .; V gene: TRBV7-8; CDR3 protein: CARDSPIQSRAYNSPLHF; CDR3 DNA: TGTGCCAGGGATTCACCCATTCAAAGCAGGGCCTATAATTCACCCCTCCACTTT
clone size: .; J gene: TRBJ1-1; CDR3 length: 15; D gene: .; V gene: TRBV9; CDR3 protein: CASSPSFRANTEAFF; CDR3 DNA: TGTGCCAGCAGCCCTTCCTTCAGGGCTAACACTGAAGCTTTCTTT
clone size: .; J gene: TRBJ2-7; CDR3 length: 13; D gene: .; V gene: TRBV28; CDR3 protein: CAISPGMGVEQYF; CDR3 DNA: TGTGCCATCAGCCCAGGGATGGGTGTCGAGCAGTACTTC
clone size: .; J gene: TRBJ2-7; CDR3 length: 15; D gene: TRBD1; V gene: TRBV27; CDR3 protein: CASSFYGTGGHEQYF; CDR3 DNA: TGTGCCAGCAGTTTCTACGGGACAGGGGGCCACGAGCAGTACTTC
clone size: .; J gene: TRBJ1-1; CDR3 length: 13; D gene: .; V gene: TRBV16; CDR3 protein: CASSQIVDTEAFF; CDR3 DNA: TGTGCCAGCAGCCAAATCGTCGACACTGAAGCTTTCTTT
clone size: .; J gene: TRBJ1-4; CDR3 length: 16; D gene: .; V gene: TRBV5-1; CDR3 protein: CASSLSGSQANEKLFF; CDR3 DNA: TGCGCCAGCAGCTTATCGGGGTCTCAGGCTAATGAAAAACTGTTTTTT